Following are 14 T cell receptor beta chains from one sample sequenced in a study of shared clonotypes between healthy human individuals. TCRdb's table, derived via immunoSEQ multiplex PCR, lists solely in-frame clones and lacks some. The table includes fewer than 1.8 million clones, 97% to 99% detected once. The sequenced sample was naive CD4+ T cells sorted from blood. Subset defined: CD45RA+ positively selected. These receptors were obtained from a young man in good health.

As regards this clone: Other DNA sequences from this sample encode an identical CDR3 as well. The chain combines TRBV5-4 with TRBJ2-3; no clear D gene. This CDR3 has 13 amino acids. The germline CDR1 and CDR2 sequences are SGHNT and YYREEE (reference sequence). With 1 base removed from V and 1 base from J, the gap between germline ends came to 4 bases. The DNA for the CDR3 is TGTGCCAGCAGCTTGAGGGGCACAGATACGCAGTATTTT. Encoded protein: CASSLRGTDTQYF.

The chain employs TRBV5-8 and TRBJ2-2, with no clear D. V lost 1 base and J lost 0, with 4 bases in between. This CDR3 region has 14 residues. Germline V gene data show CDR1 as SGHTS and CDR2 as YDEGEE. CDR3 in amino acids: CASSLRPNTGELFF. DNA of the CDR3: TGTGCCAGCAGCTTGAGACCGAACACCGGGGAGCTGTTTTTT. Full variable domain (remainder filled in from reference TRBV5-8 and TRBJ2-2): EAGVTQSPTHLIKTRGQQATLRCSPISGHTSVYWYQQALGLGLQFLLWYDEGEERNRGNFPPRFSGRQFPNYSSELNVNALELEDSALYLCASSLRPNTGELFFGEGSRLTVL.

The V and J genes are TRBV6-6 and TRBJ1-1; D is unclear. Germline CDR1 and CDR2: MNHNY and SVGAGI (reference sequence). Trimming removed 4 bases from V and 3 bases from J, with 18 bases in between. There are 16 residues in the CDR3. The CDR3 region is CASSSYGLWGDTEAFF. In nucleotides, the CDR3 is TGTGCCAGCAGTTCCTACGGATTATGGGGAGACACTGAAGCTTTCTTT.

V usage is TRBV4-1 and J usage is TRBJ2-3, with 10 bases lining up with TRBD2. Trimming at V came to 3 bases and at J to 5 bases, leaving 5 bases not matched to a gene. The CDR3 contains 15 residues. Germline CDR1 is MGHRA and CDR2 is YSYEKL. The CDR3 sequence is CASSQTSGSKDTQYF. CDR3 coding DNA: TGCGCCAGCAGCCAGACTAGCGGGTCAAAAGATACGCAGTATTTT.

The CDR3 loop reads CASSLKISAGAETQYF. The DNA of the CDR3 is TGTGCCAGCAGCTTGAAAATTTCCGCAGGGGCCGAGACCCAGTACTTC. This chain uses TRBV5-4 with TRBJ2-5; D is possibly TRBD1 (6 bases). The germline V gene has CDR1 SGHNT and CDR2 YYREEE (reference sequence). The CDR3 length is 16 residues. V lost 1 base to trimming and J lost 5 bases, with 18 bases between them.

The V and J genes are TRBV15 and TRBJ1-1; no clear D gene. The CDR3 is 11 amino acids. The germline gives CDR1 LNHNV, CDR2 YYDKDF (reference sequence). Trimming removed 6 bases from V and 5 bases from J, with 7 bases in between. CDR3: CATRVGTEAFF. CDR3 DNA sequence: TGTGCCACCAGAGTAGGGACTGAAGCTTTCTTT.

Remarks on this clone: The sample holds other DNA sequences that translate to the same CDR3. The CDR3 DNA reads TGTGCCAGCTCACCGGGCGGTAATCAGCCCCAGCATTTT. Translating gives CASSPGGNQPQHF. The J gene is TRBJ1-5, the V gene TRBV18; D is ambiguous. Germline CDR1 is KGHSH and CDR2 is LQKENI. This CDR3 is 13 amino acids long. V lost 3 bases and J lost 4, with 7 bases in between.

This CDR3 reads CASSLAGVLNYGYTF. The CDR3 coding sequence is TGTGCCAGCAGCTTGGCTGGCGTCCTTAACTATGGCTACACCTTC. This chain links TRBV5-8 with TRBJ1-2; D unclear. Germline values: CDR1 SGHTS, CDR2 YDEGEE. This CDR3 is built from 15 residues. V gave up 0 bases and J gave up 1 base, with 10 bases separating them.

The chain employs TRBV2 and TRBJ1-2; no definite D call. Looked up from germline, CDR1 is SNHLY and CDR2 is FYNNEI. The CDR3 contains 12 residues. V lost 2 bases, J lost 11 bases, and 12 bases lay in between. In nucleotides, the CDR3 is TGTGCCAGCAGTGAACGGCAAACTGGATACACCTTC. It encodes CASSERQTGYTF.

This clone was seen only once. The chain combines TRBV6-1 with TRBJ2-2; D ambiguous. Trimming pared 4 bases from V and 2 bases from J, leaving 5 bases between. Germline-derived CDR1 and CDR2 are MNHNS and SASEGT. CDR3 length: 13 residues. This chain's CDR3 is CASSAYNTGELFF. In DNA form, the CDR3 reads TGTGCCAGCAGTGCATATAACACCGGGGAGCTGTTTTTT.

The chain combines TRBV27 with TRBJ1-1; no reliable D call. This CDR3 is built from 12 residues. V lost 6 bases and J 0 bases, leaving 5 bases between the germline ends. The germline V gene encodes CDR1 MNHEY and CDR2 SMNVEV (reference sequence). CDR3 sequence: CASREMNTEAFF. In DNA form, the CDR3 reads TGTGCCAGCAGAGAGATGAACACTGAAGCTTTCTTT.

This clone is a singleton in its sample. The identical CDR3 is also encoded by other nucleotide sequences in the sample. The chain carries TRBV11-2 and TRBJ2-7; D call uncertain. This CDR3 has 13 amino acids. In germline, CDR1 is SGHAT, CDR2 FQNNGV. V lost 1 base and J lost 4, with 8 bases in between. In nucleotides, the CDR3 is TGTGCCAGCAGCTTAGTTTCGTCGTACGAGCAGTACTTC. This codes for CASSLVSSYEQYF. Full variable domain (missing parts from reference TRBV11-2 and TRBJ2-7): EAGVAQSPRYKIIEKRQSVAFWCNPISGHATLYWYQQILGQGPKLLIQFQNNGVVDDSQLPKDRFSAERLKGVDSTLKIQPAKLEDSAVYLCASSLVSSYEQYFGPGTRLTVT.

The chain joins TRBV4-2 to TRBJ2-1, with D uncertain. This CDR3 spans 14 amino acids. V was clipped by 0 bases and J by 3 bases, with 6 bases between them. Germline V gene sequence: CDR1 LGHNA, CDR2 YNFKEQ. CDR3 amino acids: CASSQEAYYNEQFF. CDR3 coding DNA: TGTGCCAGCAGCCAAGAGGCCTACTACAATGAGCAGTTCTTC.

The genes are TRBV6-1 and TRBJ2-7; D is unclear. CDR1 MNHNS and CDR2 SASEGT come from the germline V gene. Between the trimmed V and J ends, which lost 5 bases and 7 bases, there was a span of 18 bases. The CDR3 spans 14 residues. CDR3 coding DNA: TGTGCCAGCAGTAAGACGTCTCCCCTGGGGGAGCAGTACTTC. It encodes CASSKTSPLGEQYF.